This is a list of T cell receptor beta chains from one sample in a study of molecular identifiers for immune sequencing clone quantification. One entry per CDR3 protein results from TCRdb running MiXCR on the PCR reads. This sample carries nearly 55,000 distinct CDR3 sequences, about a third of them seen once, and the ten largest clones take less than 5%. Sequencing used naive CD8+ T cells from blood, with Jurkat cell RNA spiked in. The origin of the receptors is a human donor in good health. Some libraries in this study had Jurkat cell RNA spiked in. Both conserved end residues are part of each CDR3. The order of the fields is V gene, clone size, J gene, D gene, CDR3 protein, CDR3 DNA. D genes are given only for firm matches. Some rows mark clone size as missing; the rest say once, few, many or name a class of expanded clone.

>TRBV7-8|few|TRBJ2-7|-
CASSEAGRGSFEQYF
TGTGCCAGCAGCGAAGCGGGGAGGGGGAGTTTCGAGCAGTACTTC
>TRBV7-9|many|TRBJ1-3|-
CASSLKSSGNTIYF
TGTGCCAGCAGCTTAAAGAGCTCTGGAAACACCATATATTTT
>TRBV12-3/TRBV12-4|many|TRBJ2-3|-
CASSRTTSTDTQYF
TGTGCCAGCAGCCGGACAACTAGCACAGATACGCAGTATTTT
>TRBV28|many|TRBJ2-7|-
CASSRDRQYSYEQYF
TGTGCCAGCAGCCGGGATAGACAGTACTCCTACGAGCAGTACTTC
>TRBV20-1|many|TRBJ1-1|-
CSASPGRSGTEAFF
TGCAGTGCCTCCCCGGGCAGAAGTGGCACTGAAGCTTTCTTT
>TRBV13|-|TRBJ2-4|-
CASSGLAKNTQYF
TGTGCCAGCAGCGGGCTAGCCAAAAACACTCAGTACTTC
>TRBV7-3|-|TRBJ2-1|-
CASSALLAPYNEQFF
TGTGCCAGCAGCGCGCTTCTAGCCCCTTACAATGAGCAGTTCTTC
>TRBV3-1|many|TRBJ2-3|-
CASSQERRDTQYF
TGTGCCAGCAGCCAAGAGCGGCGGGATACGCAGTATTTT
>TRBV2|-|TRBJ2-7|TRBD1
CAGGKGQGLDF
TGTGCCGGGGGAAAGGGACAGGGCCTCGACTTC
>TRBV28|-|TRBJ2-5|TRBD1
CASSFVGDSIETQYF
TGTGCCAGCAGTTTCGTGGGGGACAGCATAGAGACCCAGTACTTC
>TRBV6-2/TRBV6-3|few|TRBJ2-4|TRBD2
CASSTRGTSGVPPYIQYF
TGTGCCAGCAGTACACGTGGGACTAGCGGAGTACCCCCATACATTCAGTACTTC
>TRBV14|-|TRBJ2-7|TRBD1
CASSQEYRGFDEQYF
TGTGCCAGCAGCCAAGAGTACAGGGGGTTCGACGAGCAGTACTTC
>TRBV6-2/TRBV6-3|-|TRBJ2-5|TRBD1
CASSPWTGRVQETQYF
TGTGCCAGCAGTCCGTGGACAGGGCGCGTCCAAGAGACCCAGTACTTC
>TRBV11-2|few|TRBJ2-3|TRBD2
CASSSPGTSGRRGTDTQYF
TGTGCCAGCAGCTCCCCCGGGACTAGCGGGAGGAGGGGGACAGATACGCAGTATTTT
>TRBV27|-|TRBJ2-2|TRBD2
CASSLQGIPLAVNTGELIF
TGTGCCAGCAGTCTCCAAGGCATCCCTCTAGCGGTGAACACCGGGGAGCTGATTTTT
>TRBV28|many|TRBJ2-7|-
CASSWGDRSYEQYF
TGTGCCAGCAGTTGGGGGGACAGAAGCTACGAGCAGTACTTC
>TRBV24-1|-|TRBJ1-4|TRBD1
CATRPSVGQAEKLFF
TGTGCCACCAGGCCCTCGGTCGGACAGGCGGAAAAACTGTTTTTT
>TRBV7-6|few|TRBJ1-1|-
CASSRGPSNTEAFF
TGTGCCAGCAGCCGGGGACCTTCGAACACTGAAGCTTTCTTT
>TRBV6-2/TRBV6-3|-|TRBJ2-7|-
CASSRTGTLSSYEQYF
TGTGCCAGCAGTCGGACCGGGACTTTAAGCTCCTACGAGCAGTACTTC
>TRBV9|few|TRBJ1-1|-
CASSPRTANTEAFF
TGTGCCAGCAGCCCCCGGACAGCCAACACTGAAGCTTTCTTT
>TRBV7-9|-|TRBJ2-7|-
CASSFDRSSYEQYF
TGTGCCAGCAGCTTCGACAGGAGCTCCTACGAGCAGTACTTC
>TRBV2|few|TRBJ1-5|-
CASSEASAINQPQHF
TGTGCCAGCAGTGAAGCTTCGGCCATCAATCAACCCCAGCATTTT
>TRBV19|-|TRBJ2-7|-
CASRDSSSYEQYF
TGTGCCAGCCGGGACTCCAGCTCCTACGAGCAGTACTTC
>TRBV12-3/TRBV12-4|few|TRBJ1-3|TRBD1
CASSWAGGGNTIYF
TGTGCCAGCAGTTGGGCAGGGGGTGGAAACACCATATATTTT
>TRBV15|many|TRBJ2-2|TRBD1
CATSRSYGQEELFF
TGTGCCACCAGCAGAAGTTACGGACAGGAGGAGCTGTTTTTT
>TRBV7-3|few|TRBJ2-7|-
CASRLDPSSYEQYF
TGTGCCAGCAGACTCGACCCTAGCTCCTACGAGCAGTACTTC
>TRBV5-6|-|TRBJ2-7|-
CASSLLPYEQYF
TGTGCCAGCAGCTTGCTTCCCTACGAGCAGTACTTC
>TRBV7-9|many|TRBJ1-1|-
CASTFERTAAFF
TGTGCCAGCACTTTTGAACGGACAGCTGCTTTCTTT
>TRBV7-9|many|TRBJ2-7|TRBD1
CASSPDRASSF
TGTGCCAGCAGCCCGGACAGGGCCAGCTCCTTC
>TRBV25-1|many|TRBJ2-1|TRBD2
CASSLQGLAMNEQFF
TGTGCCAGCAGCCTCCAAGGACTAGCTATGAATGAGCAGTTCTTC
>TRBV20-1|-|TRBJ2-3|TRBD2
CSASLLAGAWWGTDTQYF
TGCAGTGCTAGCTTACTAGCGGGAGCGTGGTGGGGCACAGATACGCAGTATTTT
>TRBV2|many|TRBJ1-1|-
CASSDSAEAFF
TGTGCCAGCAGTGACAGTGCTGAAGCTTTCTTT
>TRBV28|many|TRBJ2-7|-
CASQDLPSSYEQYF
TGTGCCAGCCAGGACTTACCGAGCTCCTACGAGCAGTACTTC
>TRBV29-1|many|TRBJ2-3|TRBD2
CSVELAGEADTQYF
TGCAGCGTGGAACTAGCGGGAGAAGCAGATACGCAGTATTTT
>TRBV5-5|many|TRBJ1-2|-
CASSGGLRTAPNYGYTF
TGTGCCAGCAGCGGAGGACTCAGGACAGCCCCGAACTATGGCTACACCTTC
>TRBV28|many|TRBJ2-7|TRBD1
CASSFRGLSSYEQYF
TGTGCCAGCAGTTTCAGGGGGTTATCCTCCTACGAGCAGTACTTC
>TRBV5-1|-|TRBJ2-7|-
CASSSPGQPYEQYF
TGCGCCAGCAGCTCCCCGGGACAACCCTACGAGCAGTACTTC
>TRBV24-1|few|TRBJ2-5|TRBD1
CATSDSYPGQGLGETQYF
TGTGCCACCAGTGATTCCTATCCGGGACAGGGATTGGGAGAGACCCAGTACTTC
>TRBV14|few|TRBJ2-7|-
CASSQDYGPYEQYF
TGTGCCAGCAGCCAAGATTACGGCCCCTACGAGCAGTACTTC
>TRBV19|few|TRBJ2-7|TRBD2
CASSTIAGMNERYF
TGTGCCAGTAGTACTATAGCGGGAATGAACGAGCGGTACTTC
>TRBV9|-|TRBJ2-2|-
CASSGSIALNSGELFF
TGTGCCAGCAGTGGTAGCATTGCTCTGAACTCCGGGGAGCTGTTTTTT
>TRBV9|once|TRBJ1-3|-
CASGRGSGNTIYF
TGTGCCAGCGGTAGGGGGTCTGGAAACACCATATATTTT
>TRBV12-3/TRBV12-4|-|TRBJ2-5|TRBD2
CTSSWTSANQETQYF
TGTACCAGCAGTTGGACTAGCGCCAATCAAGAGACCCAGTACTTC
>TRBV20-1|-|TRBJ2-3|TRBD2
CCARGLAGLGGGMDTQYF
TGCTGTGCTAGAGGACTAGCGGGACTAGGAGGGGGAATGGATACGCAGTATTTT
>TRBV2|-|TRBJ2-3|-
CASTSPLAAADTQYF
TGTGCCAGCACCTCCCCTTTGGCAGCCGCAGATACGCAGTATTTT
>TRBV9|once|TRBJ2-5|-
CASSTELQETQYF
TGTGCCAGCAGCACCGAGCTCCAAGAGACCCAGTACTTC
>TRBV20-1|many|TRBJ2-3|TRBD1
CSAAGGETDTQYF
TGCAGTGCGGCAGGGGGCGAGACAGATACGCAGTATTTT
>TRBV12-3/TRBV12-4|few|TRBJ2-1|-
CASSLAKYNEQFF
TGTGCCAGCAGTTTAGCAAAGTACAATGAGCAGTTCTTC
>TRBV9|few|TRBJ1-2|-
CASSVGPQGEIVNTF
TGTGCCAGCAGCGTAGGCCCACAAGGGGAGATCGTCAACACCTTC
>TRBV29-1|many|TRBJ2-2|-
CSVEDRLITGELFF
TGCAGCGTTGAAGATCGACTTATCACCGGGGAGCTGTTTTTT
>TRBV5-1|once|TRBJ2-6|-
CASSLTGRVGANVLTF
TGCGCCAGCAGCTTGACAGGGAGGGTCGGGGCCAACGTCCTGACTTTC
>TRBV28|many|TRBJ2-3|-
CASSLYRHADTQYF
TGTGCCAGCAGTTTATATCGCCACGCAGATACGCAGTATTTT
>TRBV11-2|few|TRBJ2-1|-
CASSLETVSSYNEQFF
TGTGCCAGCAGCTTAGAGACAGTCAGCTCCTACAATGAGCAGTTCTTC
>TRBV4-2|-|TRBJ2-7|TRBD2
CASSQGLAGSYEQYF
TGTGCCAGCAGCCAAGGCCTAGCGGGGTCCTACGAGCAGTACTTC
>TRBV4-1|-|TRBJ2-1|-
CASSQAGTPSSYEQFF
TGCGCCAGCAGCCAGGCCGGGACGCCAAGCTCCTACGAGCAGTTCTTC
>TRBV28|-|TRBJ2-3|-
CASSFWAGPTDTRYF
TGTGCCAGCAGTTTCTGGGCGGGCCCCACAGATACGCGGTATTTT
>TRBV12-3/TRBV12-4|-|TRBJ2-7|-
CASSSPHRPSYEQYF
TGTGCCAGCAGTTCACCCCACCGGCCGTCCTACGAGCAGTACTTC
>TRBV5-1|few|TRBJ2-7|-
CASSSDSYEQYF
TGCGCCAGCAGCAGCGACAGCTACGAGCAGTACTTC